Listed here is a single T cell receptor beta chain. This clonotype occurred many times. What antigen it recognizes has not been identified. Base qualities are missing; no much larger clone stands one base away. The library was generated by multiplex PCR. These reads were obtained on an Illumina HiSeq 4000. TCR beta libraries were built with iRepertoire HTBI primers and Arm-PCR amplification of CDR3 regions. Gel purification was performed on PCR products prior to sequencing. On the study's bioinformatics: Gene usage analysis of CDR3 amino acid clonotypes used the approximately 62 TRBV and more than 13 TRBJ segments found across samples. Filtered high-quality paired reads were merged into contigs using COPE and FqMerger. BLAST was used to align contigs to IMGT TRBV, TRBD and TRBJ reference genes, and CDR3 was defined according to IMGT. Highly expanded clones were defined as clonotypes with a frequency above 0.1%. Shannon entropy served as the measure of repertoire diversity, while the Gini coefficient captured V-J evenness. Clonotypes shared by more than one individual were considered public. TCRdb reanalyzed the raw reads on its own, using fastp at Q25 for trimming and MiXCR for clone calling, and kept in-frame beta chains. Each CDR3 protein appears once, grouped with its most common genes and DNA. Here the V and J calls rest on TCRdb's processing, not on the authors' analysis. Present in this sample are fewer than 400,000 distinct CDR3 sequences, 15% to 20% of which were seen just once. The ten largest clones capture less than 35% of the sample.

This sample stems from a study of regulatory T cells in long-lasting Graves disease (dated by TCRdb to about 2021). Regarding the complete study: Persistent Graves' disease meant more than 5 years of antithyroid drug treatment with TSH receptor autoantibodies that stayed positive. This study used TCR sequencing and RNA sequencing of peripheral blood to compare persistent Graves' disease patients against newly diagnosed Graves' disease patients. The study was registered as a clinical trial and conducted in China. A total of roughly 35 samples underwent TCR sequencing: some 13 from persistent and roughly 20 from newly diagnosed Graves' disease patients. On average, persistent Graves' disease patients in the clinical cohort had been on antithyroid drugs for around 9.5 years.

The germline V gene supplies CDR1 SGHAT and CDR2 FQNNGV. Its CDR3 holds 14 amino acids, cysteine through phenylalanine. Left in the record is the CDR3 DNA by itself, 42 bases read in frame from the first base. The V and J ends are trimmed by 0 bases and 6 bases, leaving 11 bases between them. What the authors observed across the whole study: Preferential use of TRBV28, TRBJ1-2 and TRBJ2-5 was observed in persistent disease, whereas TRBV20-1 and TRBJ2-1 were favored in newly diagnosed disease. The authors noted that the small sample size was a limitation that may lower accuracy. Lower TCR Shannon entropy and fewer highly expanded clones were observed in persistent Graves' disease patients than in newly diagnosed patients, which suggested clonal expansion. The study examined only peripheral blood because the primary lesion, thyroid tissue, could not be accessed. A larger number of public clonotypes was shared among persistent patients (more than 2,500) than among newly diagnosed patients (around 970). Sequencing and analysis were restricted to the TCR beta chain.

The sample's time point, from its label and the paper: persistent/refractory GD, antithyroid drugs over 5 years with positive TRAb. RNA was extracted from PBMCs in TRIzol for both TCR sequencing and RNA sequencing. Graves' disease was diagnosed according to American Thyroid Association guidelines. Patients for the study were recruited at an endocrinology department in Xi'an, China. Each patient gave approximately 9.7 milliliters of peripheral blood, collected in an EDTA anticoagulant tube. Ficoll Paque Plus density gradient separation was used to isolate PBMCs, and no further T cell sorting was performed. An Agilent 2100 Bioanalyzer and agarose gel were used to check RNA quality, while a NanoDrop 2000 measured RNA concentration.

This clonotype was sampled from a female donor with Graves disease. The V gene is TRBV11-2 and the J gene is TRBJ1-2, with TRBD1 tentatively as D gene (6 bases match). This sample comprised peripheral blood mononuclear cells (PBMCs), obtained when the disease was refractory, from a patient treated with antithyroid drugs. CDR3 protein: CASSLEGGRNGYTF. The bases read TGTGCCAGCAGCTTAGAAGGGGGAAGGAATGGCTACACCTTC.